This T cell receptor (beta chain) originates from a study of cytomegalovirus exposure and HLA in healthy donors. Turning to the study itself: In a previous analysis, approximately 110 million unique TCR beta sequences were found from 170 million or so T cells.

PCR used 60 Vbeta primers and 13 Jbeta primers. Data came from immunoSEQ multiplex PCR; TCRdb stores just in-frame clones and leaves some out. The sample has just over 200,000 clones, 70% seen once; the top ten hold 2.6%. Trimming removed 3 bases from V and 1 base from J, with 12 bases in between. CDR1 and CDR2 from the germline V gene are MGHRA and YSYEKL. CDR3 size: 15 residues. The sequence was obtained from a middle-aged man in good health and CMV-seropositive. Sequenced material: PBMCs. The genes are TRBV4-1 and TRBJ1-1, with a weak D call TRBD1 (5 bases). The CDR3 region has the DNA TGCGCCAGCAGCCACCCCTCGGGGGGGAACACTGAAGCTTTCTTT. The encoded protein is CASSHPSGGNTEAFF.